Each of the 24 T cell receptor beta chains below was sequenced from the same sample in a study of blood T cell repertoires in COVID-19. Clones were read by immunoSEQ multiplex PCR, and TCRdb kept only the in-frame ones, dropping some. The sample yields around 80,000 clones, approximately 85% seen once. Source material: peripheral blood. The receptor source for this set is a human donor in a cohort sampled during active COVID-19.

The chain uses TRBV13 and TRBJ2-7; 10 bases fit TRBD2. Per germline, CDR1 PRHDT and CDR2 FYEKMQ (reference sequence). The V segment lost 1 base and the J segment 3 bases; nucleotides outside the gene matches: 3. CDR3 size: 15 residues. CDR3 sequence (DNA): TGTGCCAGCAGCTTAGCGGCTAGCGGGGGCTACGAGCAGTACTTC. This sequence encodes CASSLAASGGYEQYF. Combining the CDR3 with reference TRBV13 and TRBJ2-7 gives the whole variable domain AAGVIQSPRHLIKEKRETATLKCYPIPRHDTVYWYQQGPGQDPQFLISFYEKMQSDKGSIPDRFSAQQFSDYHSELNMSSLELGDSALYFCASSLAASGGYEQYFGPGTRLTVT.

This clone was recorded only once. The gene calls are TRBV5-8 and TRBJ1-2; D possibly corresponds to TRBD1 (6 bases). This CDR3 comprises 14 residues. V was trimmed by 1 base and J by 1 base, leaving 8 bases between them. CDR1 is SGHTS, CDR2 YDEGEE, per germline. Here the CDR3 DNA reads TGTGCCAGCAGCTTGAGGACAGATAACTATGGCTACACCTTC. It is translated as CASSLRTDNYGYTF.

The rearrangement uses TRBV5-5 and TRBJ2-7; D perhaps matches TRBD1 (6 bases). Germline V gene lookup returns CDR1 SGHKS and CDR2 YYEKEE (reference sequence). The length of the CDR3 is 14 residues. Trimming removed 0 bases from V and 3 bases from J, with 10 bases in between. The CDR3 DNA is TGTGCCAGCAGCTTGGACGGACAGATCTACGAGCAGTACTTC. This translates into CASSLDGQIYEQYF. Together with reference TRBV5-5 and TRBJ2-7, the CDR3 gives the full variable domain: DAGVTQSPTHLIKTRGQQVTLRCSPISGHKSVSWYQQVLGQGPQFIFQYYEKEERGRGNFPDRFSARQFPNYSSELNVNALLLGDSALYLCASSLDGQIYEQYFGPGTRLTVT.

The CDR3 spells CASSIEAGMNTEAFF. As DNA, the CDR3 is TGTGCCAGTAGTATAGAGGCAGGGATGAACACTGAAGCTTTCTTT. The chain has TRBV19 and TRBJ1-1, with TRBD1 as a possible D gene (5 bases). Between the trimmed V and J ends, which lost 0 bases and 0 bases, there was a span of 8 bases. CDR1 and CDR2 from the germline V gene are LNHDA and SQIVND (reference sequence). This CDR3 has 15 residues.

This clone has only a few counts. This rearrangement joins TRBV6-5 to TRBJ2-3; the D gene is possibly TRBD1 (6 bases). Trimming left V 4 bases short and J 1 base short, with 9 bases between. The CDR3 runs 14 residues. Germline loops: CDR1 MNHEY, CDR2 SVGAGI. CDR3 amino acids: CASSSGAGTDTQYF. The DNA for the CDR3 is TGTGCCAGCAGTTCAGGGGCGGGCACAGATACGCAGTATTTT.

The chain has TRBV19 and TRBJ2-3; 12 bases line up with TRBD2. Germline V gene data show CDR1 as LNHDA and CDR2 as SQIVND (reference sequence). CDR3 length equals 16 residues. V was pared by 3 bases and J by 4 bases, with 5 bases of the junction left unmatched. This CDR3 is CASSMAASGGADTQYF. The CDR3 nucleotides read TGTGCCAGTAGTATGGCGGCTAGCGGGGGGGCAGATACGCAGTATTTT.

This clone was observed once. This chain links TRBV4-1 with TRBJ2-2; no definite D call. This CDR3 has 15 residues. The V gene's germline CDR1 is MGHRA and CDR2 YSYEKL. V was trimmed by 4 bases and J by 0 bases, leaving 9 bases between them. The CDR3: CASSPGAANTGELFF. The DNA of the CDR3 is TGCGCCAGCAGCCCAGGCGCTGCGAACACCGGGGAGCTGTTTTTT.

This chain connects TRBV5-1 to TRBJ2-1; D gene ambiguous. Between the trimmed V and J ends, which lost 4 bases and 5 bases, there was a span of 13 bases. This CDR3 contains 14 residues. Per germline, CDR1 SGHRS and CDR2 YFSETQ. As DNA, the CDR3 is TGCGCCAGCAGCGCCTCCCGGAGCGACAATGAGCAGTTCTTC. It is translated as CASSASRSDNEQFF.

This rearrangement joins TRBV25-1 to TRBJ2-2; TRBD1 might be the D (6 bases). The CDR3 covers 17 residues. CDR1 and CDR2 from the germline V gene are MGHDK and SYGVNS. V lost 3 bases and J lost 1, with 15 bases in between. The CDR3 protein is CASSDWGQGLNTGELFF. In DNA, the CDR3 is TGTGCCAGCAGTGATTGGGGGCAGGGGCTGAACACCGGGGAGCTGTTTTTT.

As DNA, the CDR3 is TGTGCCAGCAGCTCAGGGGGCTGGGAGAACACTGAAGCTTTCTTT. It encodes CASSSGGWENTEAFF. V gene TRBV5-4 combines with J gene TRBJ1-1; 8 bases fit TRBD1. The CDR3 covers 15 residues. Germline V gene sequence: CDR1 SGHNT, CDR2 YYREEE (reference sequence). The V gene end was trimmed by 3 bases and the J gene end by 1 base; junction bases not matched to a gene: 5.

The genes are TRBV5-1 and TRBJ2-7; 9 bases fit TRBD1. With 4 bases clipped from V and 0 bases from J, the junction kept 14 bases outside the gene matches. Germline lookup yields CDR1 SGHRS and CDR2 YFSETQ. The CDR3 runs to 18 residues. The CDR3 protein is CASSPISGTGPLSYEQYF. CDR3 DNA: TGCGCCAGCAGCCCCATTTCCGGGACAGGGCCCCTCTCCTACGAGCAGTACTTC.

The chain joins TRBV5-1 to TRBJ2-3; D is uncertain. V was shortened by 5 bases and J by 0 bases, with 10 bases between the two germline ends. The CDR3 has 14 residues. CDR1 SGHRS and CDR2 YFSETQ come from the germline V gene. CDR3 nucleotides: TGCGCCAGCAGTGGAGCCGCTAGCACAGATACGCAGTATTTT. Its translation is CASSGAASTDTQYF.

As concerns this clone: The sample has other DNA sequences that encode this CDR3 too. DNA of the CDR3: TGTGCCAGCTCACCACGAGGGAATCAGCCCCAGCATTTT. Amino acid sequence: CASSPRGNQPQHF. This sequence joins TRBV18 and TRBJ1-5; D is undetermined. This CDR3 is 13 amino acids long. CDR1 is KGHSH and CDR2 is LQKENI in the germline V gene. V was trimmed by 1 base and J by 4 bases, leaving 5 bases between them.

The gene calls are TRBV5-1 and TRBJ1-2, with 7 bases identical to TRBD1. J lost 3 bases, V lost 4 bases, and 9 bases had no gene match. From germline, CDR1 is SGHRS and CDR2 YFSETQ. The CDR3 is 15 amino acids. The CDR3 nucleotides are TGCGCCAGCAGCACCGGGACAGTTAACGACTATGGCTACACCTTC. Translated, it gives CASSTGTVNDYGYTF.

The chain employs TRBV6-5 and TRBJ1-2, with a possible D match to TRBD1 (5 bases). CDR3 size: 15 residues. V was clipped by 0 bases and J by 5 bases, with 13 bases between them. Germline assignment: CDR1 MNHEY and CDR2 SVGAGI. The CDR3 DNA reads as TGTGCCAGCAGTTACTCGATTCCAGGGAAATATGGCTACACCTTC. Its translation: CASSYSIPGKYGYTF.

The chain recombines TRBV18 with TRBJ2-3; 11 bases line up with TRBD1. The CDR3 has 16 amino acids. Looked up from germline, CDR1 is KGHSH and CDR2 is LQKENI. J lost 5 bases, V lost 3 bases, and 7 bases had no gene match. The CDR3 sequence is CASSPAPGTGGDTQYF. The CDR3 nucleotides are TGTGCCAGCTCACCGGCTCCCGGGACAGGGGGAGATACGCAGTATTTT.

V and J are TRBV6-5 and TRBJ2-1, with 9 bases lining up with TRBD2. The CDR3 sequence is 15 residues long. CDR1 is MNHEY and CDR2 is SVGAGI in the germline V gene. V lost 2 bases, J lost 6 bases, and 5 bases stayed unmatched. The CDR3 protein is CASSYGGLALNEQFF. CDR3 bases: TGTGCCAGCAGTTACGGGGGACTAGCCCTCAATGAGCAGTTCTTC.

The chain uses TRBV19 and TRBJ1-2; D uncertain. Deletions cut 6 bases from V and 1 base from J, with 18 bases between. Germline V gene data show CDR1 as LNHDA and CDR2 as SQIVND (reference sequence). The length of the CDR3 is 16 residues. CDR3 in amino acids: CASSLRTPPHNYGYTF. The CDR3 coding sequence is TGTGCCAGTAGCTTAAGGACTCCTCCACATAACTATGGCTACACCTTC.

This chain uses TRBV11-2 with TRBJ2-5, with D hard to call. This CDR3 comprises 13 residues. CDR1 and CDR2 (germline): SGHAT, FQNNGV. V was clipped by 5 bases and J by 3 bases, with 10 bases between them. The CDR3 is CASSPFREETQYF. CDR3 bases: TGTGCCAGCAGCCCCTTCCGGGAAGAGACCCAGTACTTC.

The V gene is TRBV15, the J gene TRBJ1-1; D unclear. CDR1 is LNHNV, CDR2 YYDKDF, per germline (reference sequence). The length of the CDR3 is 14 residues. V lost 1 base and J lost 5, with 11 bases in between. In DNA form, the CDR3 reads TGTGCCACCAGCAGAGCCGGAGGAACGACTGAAGCTTTCTTT. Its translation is CATSRAGGTTEAFF.

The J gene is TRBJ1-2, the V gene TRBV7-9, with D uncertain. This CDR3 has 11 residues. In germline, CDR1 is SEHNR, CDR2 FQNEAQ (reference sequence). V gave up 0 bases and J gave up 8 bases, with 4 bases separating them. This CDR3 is CASSLALGYTF. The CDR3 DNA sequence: TGTGCCAGCAGCTTAGCGCTAGGCTACACCTTC.

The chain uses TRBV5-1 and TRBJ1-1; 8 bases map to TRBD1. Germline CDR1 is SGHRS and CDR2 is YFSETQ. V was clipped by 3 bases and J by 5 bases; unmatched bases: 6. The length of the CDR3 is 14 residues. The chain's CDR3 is CASSSSRGQTEAFF. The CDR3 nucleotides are TGCGCCAGCAGCTCGTCCAGGGGGCAAACTGAAGCTTTCTTT.

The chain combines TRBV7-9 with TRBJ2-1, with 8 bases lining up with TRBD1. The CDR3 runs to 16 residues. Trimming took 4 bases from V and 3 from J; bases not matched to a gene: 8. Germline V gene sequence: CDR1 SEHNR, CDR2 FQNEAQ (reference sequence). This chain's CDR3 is CASSSRQGPIYNEQFF. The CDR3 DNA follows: TGTGCCAGCAGCTCCAGACAGGGGCCTATCTACAATGAGCAGTTCTTC. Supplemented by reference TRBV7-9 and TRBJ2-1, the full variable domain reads DTGVSQNPRHKITKRGQNVTFRCDPISEHNRLYWYRQTLGQGPEFLTYFQNEAQLEKSRLLSDRFSAERPKGSFSTLEIQRTEQGDSAMYLCASSSRQGPIYNEQFFGPGTRLTVL.

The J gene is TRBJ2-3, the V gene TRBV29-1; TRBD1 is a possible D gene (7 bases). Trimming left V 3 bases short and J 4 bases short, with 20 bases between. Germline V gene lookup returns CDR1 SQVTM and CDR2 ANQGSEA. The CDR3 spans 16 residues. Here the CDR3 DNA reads TGCAGCGTTGAGAGGGGGGTGACAGGGAACGCAGATACGCAGTATTTT. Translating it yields CSVERGVTGNADTQYF.